The clone carrying this T cell receptor beta chain has ten or more counts. These data belong to a study of identical twins. TCRdb independently ran MiXCR on the 5' RACE reads; one entry per CDR3 protein. The sample has about 570,000 distinct CDR3 sequences; 9.6% are singletons. V dropped 6 bases and J dropped 0 bases, with 9 bases sitting between them. This CDR3 has 14 amino acids. Looked up from germline, CDR1 is LNHDA and CDR2 is SQIVND (reference sequence). A further study also used this sample, focusing on yellow fever vaccine responses in identical twins.

The gene calls are TRBV19 and TRBJ2-1; D is possibly TRBD1 (6 bases). The source is a woman aged 18-29 years in good health. The sample comprised PBMCs. The CDR3 region is CASRQGNSYNEQFF. Written as DNA, the CDR3 is TGTGCCAGTAGACAGGGAAACTCCTACAATGAGCAGTTCTTC.